This TCR beta chain was identified during a study of identical twins. Each CDR3 protein gets one entry after TCRdb re-called the 5' RACE reads with MiXCR. Seen here are some 210,000 distinct CDR3 sequences, approximately 15% observed once, and the top ten hold 40%. As to this clonotype: Its antigen is unidentified.

Study-wide points: Analyses based on zero insertions could be partly confounded by invariant MAIT and iNKT cells. There was more out-of-frame TCR alpha sharing in monozygotic twins than models estimated.

Each donor was a healthy Caucasian. The same data also contributed to another study, on T cells expressing NK-cell markers.

Input material: CD8+ T cells sorted from blood. This clonotype was sampled from a woman younger than 30 in good health.

CDR3 coding DNA: TGTGCCAGCAGCCCCGAAAGTAGCGGGGCGGAAGAGACCCAGTACTTC. It encodes CASSPESSGAEETQYF. The V gene is TRBV7-3, the J gene TRBJ2-5; TRBD2 matches at 8 bases. This CDR3 is built from 16 residues. V lost 5 bases and J lost 3; bases outside the gene matches: 11. CDR1 is SGHTA, CDR2 FQGTGA, per germline.